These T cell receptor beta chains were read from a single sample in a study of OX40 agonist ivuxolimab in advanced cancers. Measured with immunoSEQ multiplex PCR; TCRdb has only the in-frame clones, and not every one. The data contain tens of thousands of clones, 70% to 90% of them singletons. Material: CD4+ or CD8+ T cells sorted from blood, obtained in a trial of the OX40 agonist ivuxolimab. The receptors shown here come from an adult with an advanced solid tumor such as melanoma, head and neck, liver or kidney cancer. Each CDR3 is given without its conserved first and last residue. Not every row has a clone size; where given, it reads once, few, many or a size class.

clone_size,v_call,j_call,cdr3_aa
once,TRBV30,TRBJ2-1,AWSVDGSSYNEQF
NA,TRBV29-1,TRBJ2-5,SVDGVSTQETQY
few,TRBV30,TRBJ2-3,AWSWGDTQY
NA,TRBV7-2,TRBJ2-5,ASHTGGGSQETQY
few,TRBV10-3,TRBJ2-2,AIRGQLSTGELF
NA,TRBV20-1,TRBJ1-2,SGTEYYGYT
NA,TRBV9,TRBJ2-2,ASRSTKSGQYTGELF
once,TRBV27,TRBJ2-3,ASSSPGQGTDTQY
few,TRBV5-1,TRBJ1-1,ASSPRSMHSMNTEAF
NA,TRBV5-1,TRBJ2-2,ASSLEGELF
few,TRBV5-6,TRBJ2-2,ASSLSGNRVLF
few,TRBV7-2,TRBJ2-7,ASSLLGGAGFQY
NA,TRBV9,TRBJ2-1,ASSARDRGRGEQF
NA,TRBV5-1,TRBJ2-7,ASSLEQGGNYEQY
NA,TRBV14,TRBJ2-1,ASSQSAYNYNEQF
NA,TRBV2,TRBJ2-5,ASSSVIVQETQY
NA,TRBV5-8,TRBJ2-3,ASSNGPSTDTQY
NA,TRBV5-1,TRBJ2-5,ASSPGTPEETQY
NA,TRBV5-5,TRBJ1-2,ASRQGEGNYGYT
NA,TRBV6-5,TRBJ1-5,ASRHTAGQPQH
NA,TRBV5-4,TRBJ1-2,ASSLDSANYGYT
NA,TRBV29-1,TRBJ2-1,SADYNEQF
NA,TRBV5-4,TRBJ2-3,ASSFPRTGEGADTQY
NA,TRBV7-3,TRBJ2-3,ASSLGLAGTDTQY
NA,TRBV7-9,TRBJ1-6,ASSSSWGNSPLH
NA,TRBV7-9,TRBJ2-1,ASSPKLREKDTNNEQF
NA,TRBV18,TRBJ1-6,ASSDIWGSDSPLH
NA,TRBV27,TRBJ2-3,ANKQLLAGDPTDTQY
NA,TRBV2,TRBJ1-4,ASSEGTGGVEKLF
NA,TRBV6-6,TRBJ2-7,ASRLPRQGSYEQY
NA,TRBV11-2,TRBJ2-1,ASSLDSRWSEQF